This T cell receptor (beta chain) was recovered during a study of human T cells and chemical hapten exposure. General study points: The donors suffered from alopecia, so their immune response may not match that of healthy people.

TCRdb recomputed calls from the RACE reads with MiXCR, one row per CDR3 protein. Of some 64,000 distinct CDR3 sequences detected, roughly 11% appear once; the ten largest clones hold around 2.1%. This clonotype has only a few counts. As yet, its antigen is unknown. The ends were cut back, 0 bases at V and 7 bases at J, with 6 bases in the middle. Per germline, CDR1 KGHSH and CDR2 LQKENI. The CDR3 totals 12 residues. Time point: patch test 3, about 24 weeks after DPC sensitization. Treatment specified: therapeutic diphenylcyclopropenone sensitization with weekly scalp DPC. Blood collection happened ahead of applying each patch test.

V and J are TRBV18 and TRBJ1-1; D gene uncertain. This receptor was identified in a woman between 25 and 40 years old with alopecia areata. Some clones in this sample may be carry-over from other donors' samples. This material consisted of whole blood, taken in connection with sensitization to the hapten diphenylcyclopropenone (DPC). The CDR3 DNA sequence: TGTGCCAGCTCACCACCAAACGGTGAAGCTTTCTTT. This gives the protein CASSPPNGEAFF.